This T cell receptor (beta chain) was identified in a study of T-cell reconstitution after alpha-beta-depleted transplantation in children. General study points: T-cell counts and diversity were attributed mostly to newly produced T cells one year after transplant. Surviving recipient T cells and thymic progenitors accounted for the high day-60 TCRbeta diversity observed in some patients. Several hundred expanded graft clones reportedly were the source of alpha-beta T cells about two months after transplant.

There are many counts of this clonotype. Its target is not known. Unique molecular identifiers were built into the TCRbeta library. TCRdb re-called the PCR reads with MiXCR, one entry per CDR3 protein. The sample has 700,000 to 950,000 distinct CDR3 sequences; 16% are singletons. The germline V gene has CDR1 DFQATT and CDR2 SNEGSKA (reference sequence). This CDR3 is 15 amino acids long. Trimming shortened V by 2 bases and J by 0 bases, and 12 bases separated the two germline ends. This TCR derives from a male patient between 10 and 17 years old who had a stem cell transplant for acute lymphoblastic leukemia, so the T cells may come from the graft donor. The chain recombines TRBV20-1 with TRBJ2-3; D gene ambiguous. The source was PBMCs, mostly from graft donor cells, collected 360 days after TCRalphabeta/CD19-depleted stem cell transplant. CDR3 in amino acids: CSARNPGSSTDTQYF. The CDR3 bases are TGCAGTGCTAGAAATCCCGGCTCGAGCACAGATACGCAGTATTTT.